This T cell receptor beta chain was captured by sequencing in a study of graft-versus-host responses after intestinal transplantation. The overall study: Uniformly, recipients were administered anti-thymocyte globulin induction with subsequent tacrolimus and steroids for approximately three years.

Trimming cost V 2 bases and J 4 bases, with 6 bases left between them. The germline CDR1 and CDR2 sequences are SGHTS and YDEGEE. The CDR3 has 12 residues. Details on this clone: Its antigen is unknown.

Produced via immunoSEQ multiplex PCR; TCRdb's table is partial and in-frame only. The repertoire holds 95,000 to 150,000 clones, with 90% to 95% as singletons. Findings and caveats of the study: Peak circulating GvH clone levels were associated with early post-transplant HvG declines. GvH clones surfaced in recipient marrow, some emerging earlier in ileum or blood. High graft-versus-host to host-versus-graft clonal ratios were seen in allografts of patients with graft-donor T cell macrochimerism.

The specimen was unstimulated CD8+ T cells sorted from spleen or lymph node cells, collected before intestinal transplant. The TCR sequence derives from a human donor who received an intestinal transplant. This chain links TRBV5-8 with TRBJ2-5, with D possibly matching TRBD1 (5 bases). This CDR3 is CASSLRGETQYF. As DNA, the CDR3 is TGTGCCAGCAGCTTAAGGGGAGAGACCCAGTACTTC.